This T cell receptor (beta chain) was identified in a study of blood T cell repertoires in COVID-19. Produced via immunoSEQ multiplex PCR; TCRdb's table is partial and in-frame only. The table has around 230,000 clones, around 90% seen once. Trimming shortened V by 1 base and J by 7 bases, and 17 bases separated the two germline ends. This CDR3 is 16 amino acids long. Germline CDR1 is MGHRA and CDR2 is YSYEKL. The TCR was taken from a man aged 55 to 70 who had recovered from COVID-19. Sequencing was carried out using peripheral blood. The chain joins TRBV4-1 to TRBJ1-5; D perhaps matches TRBD1 (6 bases). The DNA of the CDR3 is TGCGCCAGCAGCCAAGGTCAGGGGTCGGTGGGACAGCCCCAGCATTTT. Its translation is CASSQGQGSVGQPQHF.